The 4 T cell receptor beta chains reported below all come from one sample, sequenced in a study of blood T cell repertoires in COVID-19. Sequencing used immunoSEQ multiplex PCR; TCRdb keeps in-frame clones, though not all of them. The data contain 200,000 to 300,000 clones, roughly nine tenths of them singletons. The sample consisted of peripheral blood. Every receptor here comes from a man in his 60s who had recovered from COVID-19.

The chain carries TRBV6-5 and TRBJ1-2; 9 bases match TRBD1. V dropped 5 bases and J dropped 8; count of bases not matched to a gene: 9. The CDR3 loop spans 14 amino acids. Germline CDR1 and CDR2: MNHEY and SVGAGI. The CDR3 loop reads CASSPPGQGRGYTF. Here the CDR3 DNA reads TGTGCCAGCAGTCCCCCGGGACAGGGTAGGGGCTACACCTTC.

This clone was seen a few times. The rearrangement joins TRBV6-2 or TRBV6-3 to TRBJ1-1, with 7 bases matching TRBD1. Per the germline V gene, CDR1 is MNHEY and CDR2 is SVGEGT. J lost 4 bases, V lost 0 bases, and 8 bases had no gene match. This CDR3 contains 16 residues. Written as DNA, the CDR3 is TGTGCCAGCAGTTACTCGTCCACAGGGGCTGTCACTGAAGCTTTCTTT. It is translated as CASSYSSTGAVTEAFF.

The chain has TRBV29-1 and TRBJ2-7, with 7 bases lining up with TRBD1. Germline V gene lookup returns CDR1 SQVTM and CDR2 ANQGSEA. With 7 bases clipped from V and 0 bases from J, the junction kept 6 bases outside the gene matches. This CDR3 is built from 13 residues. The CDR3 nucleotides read TGCAGCGGAAAGACAGGGAACTCCTACGAGCAGTACTTC. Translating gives CSGKTGNSYEQYF.

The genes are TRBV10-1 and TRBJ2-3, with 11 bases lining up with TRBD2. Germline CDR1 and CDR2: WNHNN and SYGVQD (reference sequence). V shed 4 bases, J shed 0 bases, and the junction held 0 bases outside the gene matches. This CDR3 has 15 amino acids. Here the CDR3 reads CASSGTSGSTDTQYF. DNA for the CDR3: TGCGCCAGCAGTGGGACTAGCGGGAGCACAGATACGCAGTATTTT.